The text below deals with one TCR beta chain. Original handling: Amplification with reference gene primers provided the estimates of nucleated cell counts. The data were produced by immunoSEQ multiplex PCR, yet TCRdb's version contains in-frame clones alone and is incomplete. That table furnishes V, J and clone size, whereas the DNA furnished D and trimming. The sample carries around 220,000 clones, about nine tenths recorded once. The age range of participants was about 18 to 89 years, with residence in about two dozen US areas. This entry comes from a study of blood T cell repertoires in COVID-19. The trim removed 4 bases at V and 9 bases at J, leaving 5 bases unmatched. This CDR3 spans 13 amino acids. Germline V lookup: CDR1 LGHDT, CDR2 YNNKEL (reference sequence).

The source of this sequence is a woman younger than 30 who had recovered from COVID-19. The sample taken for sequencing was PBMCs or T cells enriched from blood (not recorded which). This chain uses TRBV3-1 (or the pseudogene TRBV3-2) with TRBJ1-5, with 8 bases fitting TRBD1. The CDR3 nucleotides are TGTGCCAGCAGCCGGGGGACAGGCGCGCCCCAGCATTTT. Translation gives CASSRGTGAPQHF.